This is a list of T cell receptor beta chains from one sample in a study of blood T cell repertoires in COVID-19. Measured with immunoSEQ multiplex PCR; TCRdb has only the in-frame clones, and not every one. Here the sample spans around 140,000 clones, around 84% being singletons. The specimen was peripheral blood. The receptors were gathered from a human donor with acute or convalescent COVID-19. The donor label of this sample is uncertain. CDR3s include the opening cysteine and the closing phenylalanine or tryptophan. The order of the fields is CDR3 DNA, CDR3 protein, V gene, D gene, J gene, clone size. The D gene is left open where the match is weak. Size tells how often a clone was seen (once, few, many) or the class of an expanded clone, and some rows leave it out.

CDR3 DNA: TGTGCCAGTACCTCCTGGACAGGGAGTACTGAAGCTTTCTTT
CDR3 protein: CASTSWTGSTEAFF
V gene: TRBV19
D gene: TRBD1
J gene: TRBJ1-1
clone size: -

CDR3 DNA: TGTGCCAGCAGTGAAAGTCCAGGACAGGGATCACCCCTCCACTTT
CDR3 protein: CASSESPGQGSPLHF
V gene: TRBV6-1
D gene: TRBD1
J gene: TRBJ1-6
clone size: -

CDR3 DNA: TGTGCCAGCAGCCAAGAGGGGCGAGGATTAGCTTTCTTT
CDR3 protein: CASSQEGRGLAFF
V gene: TRBV3-1/TRBV3-2
D gene: -
J gene: TRBJ1-1
clone size: -

CDR3 DNA: TGTGCCAGCTCAACTAACACCCGGGGGGAGCAGTTCTTC
CDR3 protein: CASSTNTRGEQFF
V gene: TRBV18
D gene: -
J gene: TRBJ2-1
clone size: -

CDR3 DNA: TGTGCCAGCTGGGACAACTCCTACAATGAGCAGTTCTTC
CDR3 protein: CASWDNSYNEQFF
V gene: TRBV6-5
D gene: -
J gene: TRBJ2-1
clone size: -

CDR3 DNA: TGCGCCAGCAGCTTGGGAGGAGTAAGCGGCACAGATACGCAGTATTTT
CDR3 protein: CASSLGGVSGTDTQYF
V gene: TRBV5-1
D gene: -
J gene: TRBJ2-3
clone size: -

CDR3 DNA: TGTGCCAGCAGCTTTCGCGATAACACTGAAGCTTTCTTT
CDR3 protein: CASSFRDNTEAFF
V gene: TRBV7-2
D gene: -
J gene: TRBJ1-1
clone size: -

CDR3 DNA: TGTGCCAGCAGTAACTCTCCCGGGATCGACTCCTTCACCGGGGAGCTGTTTTTT
CDR3 protein: CASSNSPGIDSFTGELFF
V gene: TRBV27
D gene: -
J gene: TRBJ2-2
clone size: -

CDR3 DNA: TGTGCCAGCAGCTTAGGAGCGGGGGCCTACAATGAGCAGTTCTTC
CDR3 protein: CASSLGAGAYNEQFF
V gene: TRBV7-6
D gene: TRBD2
J gene: TRBJ2-1
clone size: -

CDR3 DNA: TGTGCCAGCTCCCCCGGGGGGGCGGACCAGCCCCAGCATTTT
CDR3 protein: CASSPGGADQPQHF
V gene: TRBV18
D gene: -
J gene: TRBJ1-5
clone size: -

CDR3 DNA: TGTGCCAGCAGTTTGAAGATTGGGCCTCATAGCAATCAGCCCCAGCATTTT
CDR3 protein: CASSLKIGPHSNQPQHF
V gene: TRBV28
D gene: -
J gene: TRBJ1-5
clone size: -

CDR3 DNA: TGTGCCAGCAGGCCCACAGGGAGCCCAGGAACAGATACGCAGTATTTT
CDR3 protein: CASRPTGSPGTDTQYF
V gene: TRBV2
D gene: -
J gene: TRBJ2-3
clone size: -

CDR3 DNA: TGTGCCAGCAGCTTAAAGGCTAGCGGGAGGTCCGGGGAGCTGTTTTTT
CDR3 protein: CASSLKASGRSGELFF
V gene: TRBV7-3
D gene: TRBD2
J gene: TRBJ2-2
clone size: -

CDR3 DNA: TGTGCCAGCAGTGGGGACAGGGGGCTCTCTTCACCCCTCCACTTT
CDR3 protein: CASSGDRGLSSPLHF
V gene: TRBV28
D gene: TRBD1
J gene: TRBJ1-6
clone size: -

CDR3 DNA: TGTGCCACCAGCAGGGCCAGGGGGGCTCCCTACGAGCAGTACTTC
CDR3 protein: CATSRARGAPYEQYF
V gene: TRBV15
D gene: -
J gene: TRBJ2-7
clone size: -

CDR3 DNA: TGTGCCAGCAGTTCAGGGGCTCAGCCCCAGCATTTT
CDR3 protein: CASSSGAQPQHF
V gene: TRBV12-3/TRBV12-4
D gene: -
J gene: TRBJ1-5
clone size: once

CDR3 DNA: TGTGCCAGCAGCCCCCCCCCGGGGGATGGCTACACCTTC
CDR3 protein: CASSPPPGDGYTF
V gene: TRBV9
D gene: -
J gene: TRBJ1-2
clone size: -

CDR3 DNA: TGTGCCAGCAGCGCGGGGGGGTTTGGTAGAGAGACCCAGTACTTC
CDR3 protein: CASSAGGFGRETQYF
V gene: TRBV9
D gene: TRBD2
J gene: TRBJ2-5
clone size: -

CDR3 DNA: TGTGCCGCCACAAACGGGGGGTTTGACGAAAAACTGTTTTTT
CDR3 protein: CAATNGGFDEKLFF
V gene: TRBV30
D gene: -
J gene: TRBJ1-4
clone size: -

CDR3 DNA: TGTGCCAGCAGCGCACTTACAGGGCAGGCTTTCTTT
CDR3 protein: CASSALTGQAFF
V gene: TRBV2
D gene: -
J gene: TRBJ1-1
clone size: -

CDR3 DNA: TGTGCCAGCACCGGACAGGGGGCGAGGACCGGGGAGCTGTTTTTT
CDR3 protein: CASTGQGARTGELFF
V gene: TRBV6-6
D gene: TRBD1
J gene: TRBJ2-2
clone size: -

CDR3 DNA: TGTGCCAGCAGCTTAGTTGCGAGGACTCCTCCGAATGAGCAGTTCTTC
CDR3 protein: CASSLVARTPPNEQFF
V gene: TRBV11-2
D gene: -
J gene: TRBJ2-1
clone size: -

CDR3 DNA: TGTGCCAGCAGTTCCACCGGGACAGGGGGGACCTACGAGCAGTACTTC
CDR3 protein: CASSSTGTGGTYEQYF
V gene: TRBV6-6
D gene: TRBD1
J gene: TRBJ2-7
clone size: -

CDR3 DNA: TGTGCCAGCTCCCTCGGACTAGCGGGAAACAATGAGCAGTTCTTC
CDR3 protein: CASSLGLAGNNEQFF
V gene: TRBV18
D gene: TRBD2
J gene: TRBJ2-1
clone size: -

CDR3 DNA: TGTGCCAGCAGTTTGGCAGGGGTTACAGATACGCAGTATTTT
CDR3 protein: CASSLAGVTDTQYF
V gene: TRBV27
D gene: -
J gene: TRBJ2-3
clone size: -